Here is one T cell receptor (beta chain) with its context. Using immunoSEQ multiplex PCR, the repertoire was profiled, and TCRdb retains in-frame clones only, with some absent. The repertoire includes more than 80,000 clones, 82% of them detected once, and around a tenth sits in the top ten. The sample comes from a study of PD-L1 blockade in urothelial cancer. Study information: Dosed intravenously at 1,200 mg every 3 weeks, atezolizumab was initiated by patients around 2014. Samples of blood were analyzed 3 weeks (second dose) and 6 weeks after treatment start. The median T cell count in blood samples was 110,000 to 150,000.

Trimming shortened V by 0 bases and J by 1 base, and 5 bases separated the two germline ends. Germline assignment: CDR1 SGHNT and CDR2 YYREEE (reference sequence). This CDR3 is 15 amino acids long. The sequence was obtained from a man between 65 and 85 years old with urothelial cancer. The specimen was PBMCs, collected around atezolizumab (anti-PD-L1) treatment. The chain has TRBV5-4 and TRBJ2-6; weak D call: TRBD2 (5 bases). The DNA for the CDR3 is TGTGCCAGCAGCTTGGGAGGGTCTGGGGCCAACGTCCTGACTTTC. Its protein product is CASSLGGSGANVLTF.